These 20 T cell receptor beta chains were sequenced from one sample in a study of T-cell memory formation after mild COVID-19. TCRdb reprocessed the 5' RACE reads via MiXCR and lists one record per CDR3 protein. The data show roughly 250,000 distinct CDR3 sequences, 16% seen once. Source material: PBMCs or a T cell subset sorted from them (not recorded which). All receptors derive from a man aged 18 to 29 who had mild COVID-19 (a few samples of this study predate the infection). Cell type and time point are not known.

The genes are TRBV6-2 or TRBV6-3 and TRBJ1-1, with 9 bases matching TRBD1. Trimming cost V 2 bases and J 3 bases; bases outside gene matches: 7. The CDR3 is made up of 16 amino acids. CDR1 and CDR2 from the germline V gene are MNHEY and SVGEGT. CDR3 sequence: CASSYTRQGGDTEAFF. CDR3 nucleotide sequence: TGTGCCAGCAGTTACACCCGACAGGGGGGAGACACTGAAGCTTTCTTT.

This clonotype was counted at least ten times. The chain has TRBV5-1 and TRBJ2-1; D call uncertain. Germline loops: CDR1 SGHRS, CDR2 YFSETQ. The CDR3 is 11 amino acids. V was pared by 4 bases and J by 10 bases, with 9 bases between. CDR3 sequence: CASSLGPEQFF. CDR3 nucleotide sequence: TGCGCCAGCAGCCTAGGGCCGGAGCAGTTCTTC.

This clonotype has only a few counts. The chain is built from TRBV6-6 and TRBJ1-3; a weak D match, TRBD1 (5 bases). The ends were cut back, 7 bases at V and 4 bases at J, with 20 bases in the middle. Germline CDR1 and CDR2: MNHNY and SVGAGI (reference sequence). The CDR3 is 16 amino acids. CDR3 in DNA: TGTGCCAGCACGCCTGGGACGGTCGATTGGGGAAACACCATATATTTT. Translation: CASTPGTVDWGNTIYF.

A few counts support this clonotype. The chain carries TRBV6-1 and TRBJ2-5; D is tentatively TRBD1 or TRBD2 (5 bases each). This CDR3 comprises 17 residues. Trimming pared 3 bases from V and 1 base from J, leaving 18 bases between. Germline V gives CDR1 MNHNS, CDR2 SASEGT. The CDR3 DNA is TGTGCCAGCAGTGACCGTCGGGGCCAGGCATTCCAAGAGACCCAGTACTTC. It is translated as CASSDRRGQAFQETQYF.

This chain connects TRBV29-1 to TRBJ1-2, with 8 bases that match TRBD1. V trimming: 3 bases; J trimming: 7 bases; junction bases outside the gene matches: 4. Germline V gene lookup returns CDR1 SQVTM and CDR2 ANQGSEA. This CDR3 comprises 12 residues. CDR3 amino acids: CSVERTGTGYTF. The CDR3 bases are TGCAGCGTTGAGAGGACAGGGACTGGCTACACCTTC.

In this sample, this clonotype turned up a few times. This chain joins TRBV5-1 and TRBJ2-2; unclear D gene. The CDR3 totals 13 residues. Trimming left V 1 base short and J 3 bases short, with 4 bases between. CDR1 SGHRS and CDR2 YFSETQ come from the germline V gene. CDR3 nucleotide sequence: TGCGCCAGCAGCTTGCCCGACACCGGGGAGCTGTTTTTT. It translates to CASSLPDTGELFF.

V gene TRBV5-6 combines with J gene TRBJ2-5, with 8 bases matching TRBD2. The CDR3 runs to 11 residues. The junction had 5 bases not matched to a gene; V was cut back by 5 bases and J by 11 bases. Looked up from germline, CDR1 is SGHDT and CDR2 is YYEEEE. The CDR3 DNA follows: TGTGCCAGCAGTCGTAGCGGGGCTCAGTACTTC. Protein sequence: CASSRSGAQYF.

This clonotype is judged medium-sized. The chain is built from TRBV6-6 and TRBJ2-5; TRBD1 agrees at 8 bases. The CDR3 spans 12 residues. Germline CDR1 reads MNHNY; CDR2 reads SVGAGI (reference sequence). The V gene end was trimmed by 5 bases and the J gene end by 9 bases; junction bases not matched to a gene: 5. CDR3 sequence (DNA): TGTGCCAGCAGTGCAGGGGGCGGGTCCCAGTACTTC. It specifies CASSAGGGSQYF.

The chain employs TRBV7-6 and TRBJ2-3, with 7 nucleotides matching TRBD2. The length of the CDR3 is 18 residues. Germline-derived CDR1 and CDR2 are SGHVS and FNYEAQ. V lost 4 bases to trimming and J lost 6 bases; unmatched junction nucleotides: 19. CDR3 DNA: TGTGCCAGCAGCTCAACCCGGGTGCGGGGGACGGACCGGGATACGCAGTATTTT. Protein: CASSSTRVRGTDRDTQYF.

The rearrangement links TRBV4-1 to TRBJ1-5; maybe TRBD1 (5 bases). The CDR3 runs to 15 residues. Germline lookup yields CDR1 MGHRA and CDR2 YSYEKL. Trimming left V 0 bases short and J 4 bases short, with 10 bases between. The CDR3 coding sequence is TGCGCCAGCAGCCAAGATGGGGGACGTAATCAGCCCCAGCATTTT. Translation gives CASSQDGGRNQPQHF.

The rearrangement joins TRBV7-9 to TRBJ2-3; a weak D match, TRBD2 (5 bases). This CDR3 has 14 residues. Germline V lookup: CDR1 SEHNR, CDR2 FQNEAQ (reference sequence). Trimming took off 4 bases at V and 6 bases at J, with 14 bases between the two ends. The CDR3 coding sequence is TGTGCCAGCAGCTCCGTCGCGGGCCGCGATACGCAGTATTTT. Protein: CASSSVAGRDTQYF.

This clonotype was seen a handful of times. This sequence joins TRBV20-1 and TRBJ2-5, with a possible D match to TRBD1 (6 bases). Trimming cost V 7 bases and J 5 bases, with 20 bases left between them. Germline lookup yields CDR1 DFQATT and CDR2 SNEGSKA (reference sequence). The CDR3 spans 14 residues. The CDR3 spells CSVRGNRGMETQYF. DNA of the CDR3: TGCAGTGTCAGGGGCAACAGAGGGATGGAGACCCAGTACTTC.

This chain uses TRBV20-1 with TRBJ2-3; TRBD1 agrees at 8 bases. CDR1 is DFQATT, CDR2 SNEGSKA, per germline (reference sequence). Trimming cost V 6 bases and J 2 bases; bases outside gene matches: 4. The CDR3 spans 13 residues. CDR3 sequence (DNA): TGCAGTGCGGGACAGGCGTCCACAGATACGCAGTATTTT. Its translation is CSAGQASTDTQYF.

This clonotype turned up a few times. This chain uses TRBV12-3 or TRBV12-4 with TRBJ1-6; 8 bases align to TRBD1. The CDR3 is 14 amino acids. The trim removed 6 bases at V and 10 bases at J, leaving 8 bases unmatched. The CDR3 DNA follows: TGTGCCAGCAGCATACAGGGGGTCTACTCACCCCTCCACTTT. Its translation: CASSIQGVYSPLHF.

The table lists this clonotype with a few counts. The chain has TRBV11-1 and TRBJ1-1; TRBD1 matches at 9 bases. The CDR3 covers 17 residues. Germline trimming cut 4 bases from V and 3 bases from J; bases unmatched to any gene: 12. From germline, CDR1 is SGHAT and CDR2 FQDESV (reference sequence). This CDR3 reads CASSSPPGQGLDTEAFF. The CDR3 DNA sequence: TGTGCCAGCAGCTCGCCCCCGGGACAGGGACTTGACACTGAAGCTTTCTTT.

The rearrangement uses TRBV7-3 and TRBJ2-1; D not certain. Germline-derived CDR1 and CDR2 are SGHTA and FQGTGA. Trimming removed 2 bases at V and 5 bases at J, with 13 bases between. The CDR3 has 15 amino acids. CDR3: CASSLYSMTNNEQFF. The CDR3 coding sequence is TGTGCCAGCAGCTTATACAGCATGACGAACAATGAGCAGTTCTTC.

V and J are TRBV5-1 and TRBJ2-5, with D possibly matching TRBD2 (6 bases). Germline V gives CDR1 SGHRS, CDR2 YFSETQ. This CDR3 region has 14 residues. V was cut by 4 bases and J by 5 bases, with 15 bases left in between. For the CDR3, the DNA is TGCGCCAGCAGCCACGGGACGGGGGAGGAGACCCAGTACTTC. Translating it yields CASSHGTGEETQYF.

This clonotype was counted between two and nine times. CDR3 in DNA: TGTGCCAGCAGTTTCGGGCGGGTGAGCACAGATACGCAGTATTTT. It translates to CASSFGRVSTDTQYF. The chain links TRBV27 to TRBJ2-3, with a weak D call TRBD2 (5 bases). The germline V and J ends were trimmed by 3 bases and 0 bases, with 10 bases remaining between them. The CDR3 contains 15 residues. Germline V lookup: CDR1 MNHEY, CDR2 SMNVEV (reference sequence).

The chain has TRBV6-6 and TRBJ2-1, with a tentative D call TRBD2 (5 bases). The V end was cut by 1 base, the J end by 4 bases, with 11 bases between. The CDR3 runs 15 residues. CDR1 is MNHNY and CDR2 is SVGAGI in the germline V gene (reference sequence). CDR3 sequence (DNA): TGTGCCAGCAGTTACTTAACGGGATTATACAATGAGCAGTTCTTC. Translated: CASSYLTGLYNEQFF.

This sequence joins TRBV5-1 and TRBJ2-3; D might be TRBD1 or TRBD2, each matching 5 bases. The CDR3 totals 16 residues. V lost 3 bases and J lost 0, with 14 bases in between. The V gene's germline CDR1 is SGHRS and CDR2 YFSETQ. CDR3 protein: CASSSPPGRSTDTQYF. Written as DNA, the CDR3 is TGCGCCAGCAGCTCGCCTCCGGGGCGCAGCACAGATACGCAGTATTTT.